This passage covers 6 T cell receptor beta chains from one sample sequenced in a study of glioma-infiltrating T cells. The iRepertoire nested amplicon-rescue multiplex PCR amplified TCR alpha and beta CDR3s from RNA. TCRdb re-analysed the multiplex PCR reads in MiXCR, keeping a single row per CDR3 protein. Among about 190,000 distinct CDR3 sequences listed, over 30% were seen once. Sequencing was done on a sample of glioma tissue, nonneoplastic brain tissue, or PBMCs (not recorded which). The receptors derive from a human donor with low-grade glioma or glioblastoma, undergoing nonglioma brain surgery, or in good health (not recorded which).

This clonotype was observed many times. The chain couples TRBV4-2 to TRBJ1-2; TRBD1 is a possible D gene (5 bases). Germline V CDR1 and CDR2: LGHNA, YNFKEQ. V lost 1 base and J 4 bases, leaving 10 bases between the germline ends. The CDR3 has 14 residues. The CDR3 here is CASSQGGGGYGYTF. The CDR3 DNA reads TGTGCCAGCAGCCAAGGGGGGGGTGGCTATGGCTACACCTTC.

This clonotype was found many times. The rearrangement links TRBV7-9 to TRBJ2-3; D call uncertain. The CDR3 is made up of 13 amino acids. The V end lost 5 bases, the J end lost 4 bases, and 10 bases lay between the germline ends. Looked up from germline, CDR1 is SEHNR and CDR2 is FQNEAQ (reference sequence). The DNA for the CDR3 is TGTGCCAGCAGCCCCCGCATCCCAGATACGCAGTATTTT. It yields the protein CASSPRIPDTQYF.

Ten or more counts support this clonotype. The V and J genes are TRBV6-2 or TRBV6-3 and TRBJ2-1; 9 bases align to TRBD2. V shed 5 bases, J shed 12 bases, and the junction held 14 bases outside the gene matches. Looked up from germline, CDR1 is MNHEY and CDR2 is SVGEGT. CDR3 length equals 15 residues. CDR3 amino acids: CASSPRVAGVLGQFF. The CDR3 DNA reads TGTGCCAGCAGTCCTCGGGTAGCGGGGGTTTTAGGGCAGTTCTTC.

Many counts were recorded for this clonotype. This sequence joins TRBV6-1 and TRBJ2-4, with a weak D call TRBD2 (6 bases). Trimming shortened V by 6 bases and J by 7 bases, and 13 bases separated the two germline ends. The CDR3 loop spans 13 amino acids. Germline assignment: CDR1 MNHNS and CDR2 SASEGT. Here the CDR3 DNA reads TGTGCCAGCAGGGACGGGAGTAGGAACATTCAGTACTTC. Translation gives CASRDGSRNIQYF.

The gene calls are TRBV7-9 and TRBJ2-5; tentative D call: TRBD2 (6 bases). CDR1 SEHNR and CDR2 FQNEAQ come from the germline V gene (reference sequence). With 5 bases removed from V and 9 bases from J, the gap between germline ends came to 10 bases. CDR3 size: 11 residues. The CDR3 bases are TGTGCCAGCAGCCGAGGGGAGGCCCAGTACTTC. Translating it yields CASSRGEAQYF.

With respect to this clonotype: A much larger clone sits a single nucleotide away, making a read error possible. This likely comes from a read error, as the CDR3 has no conserved phenylalanine or tryptophan at its end. The chain uses TRBV27 and TRBJ2-7; 7 nucleotides match TRBD1. The CDR3 spans 14 residues. Germline assignment: CDR1 MNHEY and CDR2 SMNVEV (reference sequence). V lost 10 bases to trimming and J lost 2 bases; unmatched junction nucleotides: 11. Here the CDR3 reads CATLETGSAYEQYS. CDR3 DNA: TGTGCCACCCTCGAGACAGGGTCGGCCTACGAGCAGTACTCC.